This T cell receptor (beta chain) originates from a study of post-analysis software for immune sequencing data. Overall study: As for disease course, relapsing-remitting, secondary progressive and progressive-relapsing multiple sclerosis were all included.

This clonotype was observed a handful of times. Its target is not known. The V end lost 3 bases, the J end lost 0 bases, and 12 bases lay between the germline ends. Germline assignment: CDR1 SGHVS and CDR2 FNYEAQ. CDR3 length equals 16 residues. Overall study findings and caveats: Among multiple sclerosis patients, normalized Chao1 diversity was significantly below that of controls. Roughly 5 TRBV segments occurring more often in patients than controls included TRBV5-6, TRBV5-1 and TRBV20-1.

The library was made from cDNA and included unique molecular identifiers. About 500,000 cDNA molecules were obtained per 1 to 10 million input T cells. TCRdb passed the PCR reads through MiXCR, listing each CDR3 protein once. Of some 690,000 distinct CDR3 sequences listed, less than 35% were seen once; the top ten hold around 0.56%. Specimen: blood. The receptor's source is a girl aged 5 to 17 with multiple sclerosis. V and J are TRBV7-6 and TRBJ2-1; D uncertain. CDR3 sequence: CASSFVFFGSYNEQFF. DNA of the CDR3: TGTGCCAGCAGCTTTGTGTTCTTTGGCTCCTACAATGAGCAGTTCTTC.